This is a list of T cell receptor beta chains from one sample in a study of CD4 T cells in relation to SARS-CoV-2 and coronaviruses. Produced via immunoSEQ multiplex PCR; TCRdb's table is partial and in-frame only. The sample shows approximately 50,000 clones, about 91% of them seen only once. Sequencing was performed on naive CD4+ T cells from PBMCs. These receptors all come from an adult with COVID-19. CDR3s include the opening cysteine and the closing phenylalanine or tryptophan. Each record gives: V gene, clone size, D gene, J gene, CDR3 DNA, CDR3 protein. D genes are given only for firm matches. The size field is filled for only some rows; it gives once, few, many or a size class.

V gene: TRBV28; clone size: NA; D gene: NA; J gene: TRBJ2-1; CDR3 DNA: TGTGCCAGCAGACCCCCTAGTTCCGACTACAATGAGCAGTTCTTC; CDR3 protein: CASRPPSSDYNEQFF
V gene: TRBV7-8; clone size: NA; D gene: TRBD1; J gene: TRBJ1-5; CDR3 DNA: TGTGCCAGCAGCTTAGGTGGGGACAGGGTTAGCAATCAGCCCCAGCATTTT; CDR3 protein: CASSLGGDRVSNQPQHF
V gene: TRBV7-3; clone size: once; D gene: NA; J gene: TRBJ2-3; CDR3 DNA: TGTGCCAGCAGCTCGAATCGGGGGAACACAGATACGCAGTATTTT; CDR3 protein: CASSSNRGNTDTQYF
V gene: TRBV4-1; clone size: once; D gene: TRBD1; J gene: TRBJ1-2; CDR3 DNA: TGCGCCAGCAGCCAGGCGGGACAGGGTGGCATGGGCGGCTACACCTTC; CDR3 protein: CASSQAGQGGMGGYTF
V gene: TRBV29-1; clone size: once; D gene: NA; J gene: TRBJ2-1; CDR3 DNA: TGCAGCGTTGATGTCCTAGCCCACTACAATGAGCAGTTCTTC; CDR3 protein: CSVDVLAHYNEQFF
V gene: TRBV6-4; clone size: NA; D gene: NA; J gene: TRBJ2-3; CDR3 DNA: TGTGCCAGCAGTGACTCCGCGAACACAGATACGCAGTATTTT; CDR3 protein: CASSDSANTDTQYF
V gene: TRBV5-8; clone size: NA; D gene: NA; J gene: TRBJ1-5; CDR3 DNA: TGTGCCAGCAGCTGGGGGGGTTCGGGCAATCAGCCCCAGCATTTT; CDR3 protein: CASSWGGSGNQPQHF
V gene: TRBV18; clone size: NA; D gene: NA; J gene: TRBJ2-1; CDR3 DNA: TGTGCCAGCTCGCTAACCACCCAGTACAATGAGCAGTTCTTC; CDR3 protein: CASSLTTQYNEQFF
V gene: TRBV7-9; clone size: NA; D gene: NA; J gene: TRBJ2-4; CDR3 DNA: TGTGCCAGCAGCTTCTCGGGGGGCCAGGGCAAAAACATTCAGTACTTC; CDR3 protein: CASSFSGGQGKNIQYF
V gene: TRBV7-9; clone size: NA; D gene: TRBD2; J gene: TRBJ2-1; CDR3 DNA: TGTGCCAGCAGCTCGGGACTAGCGGGAGTCAATGAGCAGTTCTTC; CDR3 protein: CASSSGLAGVNEQFF
V gene: TRBV14; clone size: NA; D gene: TRBD1; J gene: TRBJ1-2; CDR3 DNA: TGTGCCAGCAGCCAAGAGGGAGGGGGCCTCGGCTACACCTTC; CDR3 protein: CASSQEGGGLGYTF
V gene: TRBV2; clone size: NA; D gene: NA; J gene: TRBJ2-7; CDR3 DNA: TGTGCCAGCATCGACGGATCCTACGAGCAGTACTTC; CDR3 protein: CASIDGSYEQYF
V gene: TRBV7-3; clone size: NA; D gene: TRBD2; J gene: TRBJ2-1; CDR3 DNA: TGTGCCAGCAGCTTGACGCCGGGACTAGCACTCAATGAGCAGTTCTTC; CDR3 protein: CASSLTPGLALNEQFF
V gene: TRBV5-5; clone size: NA; D gene: NA; J gene: TRBJ2-5; CDR3 DNA: TGTGCCAGCAGCCCTATAAAAAAAGGGAGGGAGACCCAGTACTTC; CDR3 protein: CASSPIKKGRETQYF
V gene: TRBV6-6; clone size: once; D gene: NA; J gene: TRBJ2-7; CDR3 DNA: TGTGCCAGCAGTTACTCCAGATACTACGAGCAGTACTTC; CDR3 protein: CASSYSRYYEQYF
V gene: TRBV5-1; clone size: NA; D gene: TRBD2; J gene: TRBJ2-7; CDR3 DNA: TGCGCCAGCAACGAAGCGGGACTCACCTACGAGCAGTACTTC; CDR3 protein: CASNEAGLTYEQYF
V gene: TRBV28; clone size: NA; D gene: NA; J gene: TRBJ1-5; CDR3 DNA: TGTGCCAGCAGTTTGGGTCAGGGGATGCAGCCCCAGCATTTT; CDR3 protein: CASSLGQGMQPQHF
V gene: TRBV9; clone size: NA; D gene: TRBD1; J gene: TRBJ1-2; CDR3 DNA: TGTGCCAGCAGCGTAGGCCCACAGGGGGAGCGCTACACCTTC; CDR3 protein: CASSVGPQGERYTF
V gene: TRBV6-5; clone size: NA; D gene: NA; J gene: TRBJ2-7; CDR3 DNA: TGTGCCAGCACCCCTCCGGGACGGACCTACGAGCAGTACTTC; CDR3 protein: CASTPPGRTYEQYF
V gene: TRBV9; clone size: NA; D gene: NA; J gene: TRBJ2-1; CDR3 DNA: TGTGCCAGCAGCGTCTCACAGAGCTCCTACAATGAGCAGTTCTTC; CDR3 protein: CASSVSQSSYNEQFF
V gene: TRBV7-3; clone size: NA; D gene: TRBD2; J gene: TRBJ2-1; CDR3 DNA: TGTGCCAGCAGCTTGGCAGGACTAGCGGGGAACAATGAGCAGTTCTTC; CDR3 protein: CASSLAGLAGNNEQFF
V gene: TRBV7-2; clone size: NA; D gene: TRBD2; J gene: TRBJ2-3; CDR3 DNA: TGTGCCAGCAGCTTACGGGCGGGAGCCTCAGATACGCAGTATTTT; CDR3 protein: CASSLRAGASDTQYF
V gene: TRBV4-1; clone size: few; D gene: TRBD1; J gene: TRBJ1-1; CDR3 DNA: TGCGCCAGCAGCCAAAGGGGACAGGTGAACACTGAAGCTTTCTTT; CDR3 protein: CASSQRGQVNTEAFF
V gene: TRBV28; clone size: NA; D gene: TRBD1; J gene: TRBJ2-7; CDR3 DNA: TGTGCCAGCAGAGGGACCAGGGGGCAGGCCTACGAGCAGTACTTC; CDR3 protein: CASRGTRGQAYEQYF
V gene: TRBV28; clone size: NA; D gene: TRBD1; J gene: TRBJ1-2; CDR3 DNA: TGTGCCAGCATTCCACAGGGGGCGGATGGCTACACCTTC; CDR3 protein: CASIPQGADGYTF
V gene: TRBV30; clone size: NA; D gene: TRBD2; J gene: TRBJ2-3; CDR3 DNA: TGTGCCTGGAGGACTAGCGGATTCACAGATACGCAGTATTTT; CDR3 protein: CAWRTSGFTDTQYF
V gene: TRBV18; clone size: NA; D gene: NA; J gene: TRBJ1-3; CDR3 DNA: TGTGCCAGCTCACCAACCCCGCAGGGTGGTTCTGGAAACACCATATATTTT; CDR3 protein: CASSPTPQGGSGNTIYF
V gene: TRBV19; clone size: NA; D gene: NA; J gene: TRBJ2-2; CDR3 DNA: TGTGCCAGTAGTATAGGCTCGGCCGGGGGCGGGGAGCTGTTTTTT; CDR3 protein: CASSIGSAGGGELFF
V gene: TRBV19; clone size: NA; D gene: NA; J gene: TRBJ2-3; CDR3 DNA: NA; CDR3 protein: CASSPFGSGTDTQYF
V gene: TRBV9; clone size: NA; D gene: NA; J gene: TRBJ1-1; CDR3 DNA: TGTGCCAGCGGATTGGGAGTCACTGAAGCTTTCTTT; CDR3 protein: CASGLGVTEAFF
V gene: TRBV15; clone size: NA; D gene: NA; J gene: TRBJ2-1; CDR3 DNA: TGTGCCACCAGCAGAGATGAGGGACTCAGAAAATATGGGCAGTTCTTC; CDR3 protein: CATSRDEGLRKYGQFF
V gene: TRBV28; clone size: NA; D gene: NA; J gene: TRBJ2-3; CDR3 DNA: TGTGCCAGCAGCGCTAGTGGGACTAGCACAGATACGCAGTATTTT; CDR3 protein: CASSASGTSTDTQYF
V gene: TRBV18; clone size: NA; D gene: NA; J gene: TRBJ1-2; CDR3 DNA: TGTGCCAGCTCACAAATGGGACAATCGGGCTACACCTTC; CDR3 protein: CASSQMGQSGYTF
V gene: TRBV6-5; clone size: NA; D gene: TRBD2; J gene: TRBJ2-7; CDR3 DNA: TGTGCCAGCAGTTACTCGACTAGCAGGAGCGAGCAGTACTTC; CDR3 protein: CASSYSTSRSEQYF
V gene: TRBV19; clone size: NA; D gene: NA; J gene: TRBJ2-3; CDR3 DNA: TGTGCCAGTAGTACCCGTTTGGCAGCTCGGAGGGTCACAGATACGCAGTATTTT; CDR3 protein: CASSTRLAARRVTDTQYF
V gene: TRBV2; clone size: NA; D gene: NA; J gene: TRBJ1-5; CDR3 DNA: TGTGCCAGCAGTGGGGATAGCAATCAGCCCCAGCATTTT; CDR3 protein: CASSGDSNQPQHF